The 23 T cell receptor beta chains reported below all come from one sample, sequenced in a study of circulating CD8 cells and anti-PD-1 response in melanoma. Four subsets defined by PD-1 and/or TIGIT were sorted from live CD3+CD8+TCRalphabeta+ cells. Each library started from about 14 ng of total RNA using the QIAseq Immune Repertoire TCR panel. TCRdb passed the reads through MiXCR, listing each CDR3 protein once. The sample yields about 860 distinct CDR3 sequences, around 7.3% seen once. The input for sequencing was CD8+ T cells from PBMCs, taken at baseline or after one month of anti-PD-1 therapy (not recorded which). The source of these receptors is a human donor with melanoma.

This clonotype ranks as medium-sized. This chain links TRBV28 with TRBJ2-2, with D possibly matching TRBD1 (5 bases). The CDR3 is 15 residues long. The V and J ends lost 3 bases and 0 bases respectively, with 8 bases between them. CDR1 is MDHEN and CDR2 is SYDVKM in the germline V gene. Here the CDR3 DNA reads TGTGCCAGCAGTTTTGGGGCCGCGAACACCGGGGAGCTGTTTTTT. Its protein product is CASSFGAANTGELFF.

Comment on this clonotype: A read error is possible here, since a much larger clone lies one base away. The chain carries TRBV14 and TRBJ2-7, with 7 bases fitting TRBD1. After removal of 8 bases from V and 2 bases from J, the junction contained 6 bases not matched to a gene. This CDR3 region has 13 residues. Germline V lookup: CDR1 SGHDN, CDR2 FVKESK. The CDR3 DNA follows: TGTGCCAGCGGTTACGGGACAGCCTACGAGCAGTACTTC. Amino acids: CASGYGTAYEQYF. The full variable domain, with the rest looked up from reference TRBV14 and TRBJ2-7, is EAGVTQFPSHSVIEKGQTVTLRCDPISGHDNLYWYRRVMGKEIKFLLHFVKESKQDESGMPNNRFLAERTGGTYSTLKVQPAELEDSGVYFCASGYGTAYEQYFGPGTRLTVT.

By share, this clonotype counts as medium-sized (0.01 to 0.1%). The chain carries TRBV24-1 and TRBJ2-7; D may match TRBD1 or TRBD2 (5 bases each). The germline CDR1 and CDR2 sequences are KGHDR and SFDVKD. V dropped 10 bases and J dropped 3 bases, with 33 bases sitting between them. CDR3 length equals 19 residues. CDR3 sequence (DNA): TGTGCCACGGGACCATACCGGGACGGGATATCCTCTAAACGCTACGAGCAGTACTTC. It is translated as CATGPYRDGISSKRYEQYF.

This clonotype counts as large. J is TRBJ2-3 and V is TRBV7-2, with TRBD2 matching 7 bases. This CDR3 comprises 16 residues. V was clipped by 4 bases and J by 0 bases; unmatched bases: 7. The V gene's germline CDR1 is SGHTA and CDR2 FQGNSA. The CDR3 DNA reads TGTGCCAGCAGCTCCCACCTAGCGGACAGCACAGATACGCAGTATTTT. Its protein is CASSSHLADSTDTQYF.

The genes are TRBV29-1 and TRBJ2-7; the D is unclear. The V end lost 3 bases, the J end lost 5 bases, and 17 bases lay between the germline ends. Germline values: CDR1 SQVTM, CDR2 ANQGSEA. The CDR3 length is 14 residues. The CDR3 sequence: CSVEIGTRRDEQYF. The CDR3 DNA follows: TGCAGCGTTGAGATTGGAACACGTAGGGACGAGCAGTACTTC.

This clonotype is deemed medium-sized. The chain carries TRBV20-1 and TRBJ2-3; 11 nucleotides match TRBD2. Trimming removed 6 bases from V and 4 bases from J; junction bases left unmatched: 18. Germline V lookup: CDR1 DFQATT, CDR2 SNEGSKA (reference sequence). This CDR3 spans 18 amino acids. CDR3 sequence: CSAEGALAGGRSADTQYF. In DNA, the CDR3 is TGCAGTGCCGAGGGGGCGCTAGCGGGGGGCCGGAGCGCAGATACGCAGTATTTT.

By its share, this clonotype is medium-sized (0.01 to 0.1%). The chain employs TRBV12-3 or TRBV12-4 and TRBJ1-2; 9 bases align to TRBD1. Trimming at V came to 7 bases and at J to 2 bases, leaving 11 bases not matched to a gene. The CDR3 totals 16 residues. The CDR3 DNA is TGTGCCAGCACCGTAGAGGGGACAGGGAGGAACTATGGCTACACCTTC. Translating it yields CASTVEGTGRNYGYTF.

This clonotype is termed medium-sized. The J gene is TRBJ2-5, the V gene TRBV20-1; 10 positions match TRBD1. The CDR3 totals 15 residues. The germline V gene has CDR1 DFQATT and CDR2 SNEGSKA (reference sequence). V lost 5 bases and J lost 5; bases outside the gene matches: 11. CDR3 protein: CSADPSDRGRETQYF. As DNA, the CDR3 is TGCAGTGCTGACCCGTCCGACAGGGGGCGGGAGACCCAGTACTTC.

The rearrangement uses TRBV28 and TRBJ2-1; 11 positions match TRBD1. Looked up from germline, CDR1 is MDHEN and CDR2 is SYDVKM. The CDR3 runs 16 residues. After removal of 7 bases from V and 1 base from J, the junction contained 6 bases not matched to a gene. CDR3: CASIGTGGRSYNEQFF. In nucleotides, the CDR3 is TGTGCCAGCATTGGGACAGGGGGGAGGTCCTACAATGAGCAGTTCTTC.

By sample fraction, this clonotype is medium-sized (0.01 to 0.1%). The J gene is TRBJ2-7, the V gene TRBV21-1; TRBD2 was called by the table and not checked on the DNA. TRBV21-1 has pseudogene status. The CDR3 consists of 17 residues. The CDR3 here is CASSKAPTSGGYYEQYF. The DNA for the CDR3 is TGTGCCAGCAGCAAAGCCCCGACTAGCGGGGGGTACTACGAGCAGTACTTC.

Of note for this clonotype: At one of its ends the junction is not consistent with the germline gene, which may arise from a read error. The rearrangement joins TRBV23-1 to TRBJ2-7; TRBD1 is a possible D gene (6 bases). TRBV23-1 is sorted into the ORF group, with uncertain function. CDR3 length equals 18 residues. The CDR3, as DNA: TGCGTCAGCAGTCGGATCCAGGGGTACGCAGGGGTTGCGAACGAGCAGTACTTC. Its protein is CVSSRIQGYAGVANEQYF.

This clonotype is judged medium-sized. The chain uses TRBV25-1 and TRBJ1-4; D perhaps matches TRBD1 (5 bases). CDR3 length equals 15 residues. The germline CDR1 and CDR2 sequences are MGHDK and SYGVNS. V lost 6 bases and J 4 bases, leaving 15 bases between the germline ends. CDR3 protein: CASRGDGGGNEKLFF. Written as DNA, the CDR3 is TGTGCCAGCAGGGGGGACGGCGGAGGTAATGAAAAACTGTTTTTT.

This clonotype is categorized as large. J is TRBJ2-3 and V is TRBV5-4; D is ambiguous. This CDR3 has 12 residues. From germline, CDR1 is SGHNT and CDR2 YYREEE (reference sequence). The ends were cut back, 0 bases at V and 5 bases at J, with 4 bases in the middle. The CDR3 bases are TGTGCCAGCAGCTTGGGAGGAGATACGCAGTATTTT. Residues: CASSLGGDTQYF.

This clonotype qualifies as medium-sized (0.01 to 0.1%). This chain links TRBV9 with TRBJ2-7, with D perhaps TRBD2 (6 bases). The germline V gene encodes CDR1 SGDLS and CDR2 YYNGEE. The ends were cut back, 0 bases at V and 9 bases at J, with 10 bases in the middle. This CDR3 has 12 amino acids. The CDR3 reads CASSVDGRRQYF. Written as DNA, the CDR3 is TGTGCCAGCAGCGTAGATGGGAGGAGGCAGTACTTC.

This clonotype is medium-sized within its sample. This chain connects TRBV19 to TRBJ2-1; maybe TRBD2 (6 bases). CDR1 LNHDA and CDR2 SQIVND come from the germline V gene (reference sequence). V lost 6 bases and J lost 10, with 19 bases in between. This CDR3 region has 14 residues. In DNA form, the CDR3 reads TGTGCCAGTAGCTACTCCTTGGGGGGAGCCGAGCAGTTCTTC. This sequence encodes CASSYSLGGAEQFF. Filled out from reference TRBV19 and TRBJ2-1, the complete variable domain reads DGGITQSPKYLFRKEGQNVTLSCEQNLNHDAMYWYRQDPGQGLRLIYYSQIVNDFQKGDIAEGYSVSREKKESFPLTVTSAQKNPTAFYLCASSYSLGGAEQFFGPGTRLTVL.

This clonotype is termed medium-sized (0.01 to 0.1%). V usage is TRBV19 and J usage is TRBJ2-3, with 9 bases fitting TRBD1. This CDR3 is built from 14 residues. Trimming cost V 8 bases and J 3 bases; bases outside gene matches: 6. Germline-derived CDR1 and CDR2 are LNHDA and SQIVND (reference sequence). CDR3 sequence: CASGSTGGTDTQYF. CDR3 DNA: TGTGCCAGTGGATCGACAGGGGGGACAGATACGCAGTATTTT.

This clonotype is medium-sized (0.01 to 0.1%) within its sample. The rearrangement links TRBV20-1 to TRBJ1-4; D gene ambiguous. Germline CDR1 and CDR2: DFQATT and SNEGSKA (reference sequence). The CDR3 consists of 14 residues. The V and J ends lost 6 bases and 5 bases respectively, with 16 bases between them. This CDR3 reads CSAPENSQNEKLFF. The DNA for the CDR3 is TGCAGTGCCCCCGAGAACAGTCAAAATGAAAAACTGTTTTTT.

The sample holds a few counts of this clonotype. The chain carries TRBV12-3 or TRBV12-4 and TRBJ2-1, with TRBD2 matching 11 bases. With 5 bases clipped from V and 4 bases from J, the junction kept 10 bases outside the gene matches. This CDR3 comprises 17 residues. The CDR3 DNA follows: TGTGCCAGCAGTACCCCTTCACTAGCGGGGGTATACAATGAGCAGTTCTTC. The encoded protein is CASSTPSLAGVYNEQFF.

Sample share makes this clonotype large. V usage is TRBV2 and J usage is TRBJ1-1, with D perhaps TRBD1 (5 bases). V shed 6 bases and J shed 4 bases, with 15 bases lying between them. The germline gives CDR1 SNHLY, CDR2 FYNNEI. The CDR3 is 14 residues long. In DNA, the CDR3 is TGTGCCAGCAGGGAGGGGTCAGGGAGCACTGAAGCTTTCTTT. Its protein is CASREGSGSTEAFF.

This chain links TRBV9 with TRBJ1-4; D is ambiguous. V was pared by 5 bases and J by 0 bases, with 11 bases between. CDR1 and CDR2 (germline): SGDLS, YYNGEE. CDR3 length equals 15 residues. The CDR3 sequence is CASRPNGATNEKLFF. CDR3 DNA sequence: TGTGCCAGCAGACCGAATGGCGCAACTAATGAAAAACTGTTTTTT.

The gene calls are TRBV19 and TRBJ2-1; perhaps TRBD1 as D (6 bases). The germline V gene has CDR1 LNHDA and CDR2 SQIVND (reference sequence). The CDR3 has 15 residues. Trimming left V 7 bases short and J 5 bases short, with 18 bases between. The CDR3 bases are TGTGCCAGTAATATGCACCCGAGGGGGAACAATGAGCAGTTCTTC. Translation: CASNMHPRGNNEQFF. The whole variable domain, remainder taken from reference TRBV19 and TRBJ2-1, is DGGITQSPKYLFRKEGQNVTLSCEQNLNHDAMYWYRQDPGQGLRLIYYSQIVNDFQKGDIAEGYSVSREKKESFPLTVTSAQKNPTAFYLCASNMHPRGNNEQFFGPGTRLTVL.

This clonotype rates as medium-sized. This rearrangement joins TRBV5-1 to TRBJ2-5, with D unclear. Germline CDR1 SGHRS, CDR2 YFSETQ. The CDR3 has 12 amino acids. The V end was cut by 4 bases, the J end by 0 bases, with 4 bases between. The CDR3 loop is CASSPYQETQYF. In DNA, the CDR3 is TGCGCCAGCAGCCCTTACCAAGAGACCCAGTACTTC.

This clonotype is categorized as large. The V gene is TRBV19, the J gene TRBJ2-7, with 7 bases matching TRBD1. In germline, CDR1 is LNHDA, CDR2 SQIVND (reference sequence). This CDR3 contains 13 residues. Unmatched junction bases numbered 8, after V lost 5 bases and J lost 7 bases. CDR3 region: CASSLGTAVEQYF. The CDR3 nucleotides read TGTGCCAGTAGTTTGGGGACAGCGGTAGAGCAGTACTTC. The variable domain in full, with the rest retrieved from reference TRBV19 and TRBJ2-7, is DGGITQSPKYLFRKEGQNVTLSCEQNLNHDAMYWYRQDPGQGLRLIYYSQIVNDFQKGDIAEGYSVSREKKESFPLTVTSAQKNPTAFYLCASSLGTAVEQYFGPGTRLTVT.